These T cell receptor beta chains were read from a single sample in a study of T-cell memory formation after mild COVID-19. TCRdb reprocessed the 5' RACE reads via MiXCR and lists one record per CDR3 protein. The sample holds around 370,000 distinct CDR3 sequences, around a fifth seen once. Specimen: PBMCs or a T cell subset sorted from them (not recorded which). The receptors derive from an adult woman who had mild COVID-19 (a few samples of this study predate the infection). Cell type and time point are not known. Both conserved end residues are part of each CDR3. Each record gives: V gene, J gene, D gene, clone size, CDR3 protein, CDR3 DNA. The D gene is left open where the match is weak. Not every row has a clone size; where given, it reads once, few, many or a size class.

v_gene: TRBV29-1; j_gene: TRBJ1-1; d_gene: -; abundance: few; CDR3aa: CSVEVGRLEAFF; CDR3nt: TGCAGCGTTGAAGTAGGACGGCTTGAAGCTTTCTTT
v_gene: TRBV19; j_gene: TRBJ2-1; d_gene: TRBD1; abundance: few; CDR3aa: CASSFTDRVNEQFF; CDR3nt: TGTGCCAGTAGTTTTACAGACAGGGTGAATGAGCAGTTCTTC
v_gene: TRBV15; j_gene: TRBJ2-1; d_gene: TRBD2; abundance: -; CDR3aa: CATSRDKGLAGVYNEQFF; CDR3nt: TGTGCCACCAGCAGAGATAAAGGACTAGCGGGGGTCTACAATGAGCAGTTCTTC
v_gene: TRBV18; j_gene: TRBJ2-5; d_gene: -; abundance: many; CDR3aa: CASSPLQETQYF; CDR3nt: TGTGCCAGCAGCCCGCTCCAAGAGACCCAGTACTTC
v_gene: TRBV4-3; j_gene: TRBJ1-1; d_gene: -; abundance: few; CDR3aa: CASSQERGFMNTEAFF; CDR3nt: TGCGCCAGCAGCCAAGAAAGGGGATTTATGAACACTGAAGCTTTCTTT
v_gene: TRBV5-4; j_gene: TRBJ2-3; d_gene: TRBD2; abundance: few; CDR3aa: CASSLDGLAVGTDTQYF; CDR3nt: TGTGCCAGCAGCCTCGACGGACTAGCGGTGGGCACAGATACGCAGTATTTT
v_gene: TRBV5-1; j_gene: TRBJ2-3; d_gene: TRBD2; abundance: few; CDR3aa: CASSSAGTSTDTQYF; CDR3nt: TGCGCCAGCAGCTCAGCGGGAACTAGCACAGATACGCAGTATTTT
v_gene: TRBV12-3/TRBV12-4; j_gene: TRBJ2-1; d_gene: TRBD1; abundance: many; CDR3aa: CASSPDREYNEQFF; CDR3nt: TGTGCCAGCAGTCCGGACAGGGAATACAATGAGCAGTTCTTC
v_gene: TRBV30; j_gene: TRBJ1-6; d_gene: -; abundance: -; CDR3aa: CAWSLANNSPLHF; CDR3nt: TGTGCCTGGAGCCTTGCAAATAATTCACCCCTCCACTTT
v_gene: TRBV29-1; j_gene: TRBJ1-1; d_gene: TRBD1; abundance: -; CDR3aa: CSVRRTGGRDTEAFF; CDR3nt: TGCAGCGTAAGGAGGACAGGGGGGAGGGACACTGAAGCTTTCTTT
v_gene: TRBV6-2/TRBV6-3; j_gene: TRBJ2-7; d_gene: TRBD1; abundance: few; CDR3aa: CASSTWTGFYEQYF; CDR3nt: TGTGCCAGCAGTACTTGGACAGGCTTCTACGAGCAGTACTTC
v_gene: TRBV12-3/TRBV12-4; j_gene: TRBJ2-3; d_gene: -; abundance: many; CDR3aa: CASSRTRRDTQYF; CDR3nt: TGTGCCAGCAGTCGCACCCGGCGGGATACGCAGTATTTT
v_gene: TRBV20-1; j_gene: TRBJ2-7; d_gene: TRBD1; abundance: once; CDR3aa: CSARVATGGWEQYF; CDR3nt: TGCAGTGCTAGAGTTGCGACAGGGGGTTGGGAGCAGTACTTC
v_gene: TRBV27; j_gene: TRBJ2-4; d_gene: -; abundance: once; CDR3aa: CASSLSKGRSLEAKNIQYF; CDR3nt: TGTGCCAGCAGTTTATCGAAGGGAAGGTCCCTGGAAGCCAAAAACATTCAGTACTTC
v_gene: TRBV5-1; j_gene: TRBJ2-5; d_gene: TRBD2; abundance: -; CDR3aa: CASSLGWASGVQETQYF; CDR3nt: TGCGCCAGCAGCTTGGGGTGGGCTAGCGGAGTCCAAGAGACCCAGTACTTC
v_gene: TRBV4-3; j_gene: TRBJ2-1; d_gene: -; abundance: -; CDR3aa: CASSHLSYNEQFF; CDR3nt: TGCGCCAGCAGCCACCTCTCCTACAATGAGCAGTTCTTC
v_gene: TRBV2; j_gene: TRBJ2-2; d_gene: TRBD1; abundance: -; CDR3aa: CASSEIIQGLRAGELFF; CDR3nt: TGTGCCAGCAGTGAAATTATACAGGGGTTAAGGGCCGGGGAGCTGTTTTTT
v_gene: TRBV19; j_gene: TRBJ2-1; d_gene: -; abundance: -; CDR3aa: CASSPGGLGEQFF; CDR3nt: TGTGCCAGTAGCCCTGGAGGGCTAGGGGAGCAGTTCTTC
v_gene: TRBV5-8; j_gene: TRBJ2-1; d_gene: -; abundance: -; CDR3aa: CASSLESRRVNEQFF; CDR3nt: TGTGCCAGCAGCTTGGAAAGTCGGCGGGTAAATGAGCAGTTCTTC
v_gene: TRBV2; j_gene: TRBJ2-1; d_gene: -; abundance: -; CDR3aa: CASSAIGYANNEQFF; CDR3nt: TGTGCCAGCAGTGCCATCGGATATGCTAACAATGAGCAGTTCTTC
v_gene: TRBV2; j_gene: TRBJ1-1; d_gene: -; abundance: -; CDR3aa: CASSDGGGGANTEAFF; CDR3nt: TGTGCCAGCAGTGACGGGGGCGGGGGAGCAAACACTGAAGCTTTCTTT
v_gene: TRBV5-1; j_gene: TRBJ1-2; d_gene: TRBD1; abundance: few; CDR3aa: CASSLGDSSNYGYTF; CDR3nt: TGCGCCAGCAGCCTGGGGGACAGTTCTAACTATGGCTACACCTTC
v_gene: TRBV28; j_gene: TRBJ2-7; d_gene: TRBD2; abundance: once; CDR3aa: CASSRPGLAGGEQYF; CDR3nt: TGTGCCAGCAGTCGTCCTGGACTAGCGGGAGGTGAGCAGTACTTC
v_gene: TRBV20-1; j_gene: TRBJ1-4; d_gene: -; abundance: many; CDR3aa: CSARGSHNEKLFF; CDR3nt: TGCAGTGCTAGGGGAAGTCATAATGAAAAACTGTTTTTT
v_gene: TRBV5-1; j_gene: TRBJ2-7; d_gene: -; abundance: -; CDR3aa: CASSLGDLPDEQYF; CDR3nt: TGCGCCAGCAGCTTGGGAGATTTGCCGGACGAGCAGTACTTC
v_gene: TRBV4-3; j_gene: TRBJ2-5; d_gene: TRBD2; abundance: -; CDR3aa: CASSQVGMLAGGKRQETQYF; CDR3nt: TGCGCCAGCAGCCAAGTCGGTATGCTAGCGGGAGGAAAAAGGCAAGAGACCCAGTACTTC
v_gene: TRBV29-1; j_gene: TRBJ2-7; d_gene: -; abundance: -; CDR3aa: CSASPGGGEQYF; CDR3nt: TGCAGCGCAAGCCCGGGGGGCGGCGAGCAGTACTTC
v_gene: TRBV29-1; j_gene: TRBJ1-4; d_gene: -; abundance: few; CDR3aa: CSVTAGQGGEKLFF; CDR3nt: TGCAGCGTTACTGCCGGGCAGGGAGGAGAAAAACTGTTTTTT
v_gene: TRBV6-6; j_gene: TRBJ1-1; d_gene: -; abundance: once; CDR3aa: CASSWSDSEAFF; CDR3nt: TGTGCCAGCAGTTGGAGCGACAGTGAAGCTTTCTTT
v_gene: TRBV7-2; j_gene: TRBJ2-3; d_gene: -; abundance: -; CDR3aa: CASSLGQTDTQYF; CDR3nt: TGTGCCAGCAGCCTCGGACAGACAGATACGCAGTATTTT
v_gene: TRBV11-2; j_gene: TRBJ1-1; d_gene: -; abundance: -; CDR3aa: CASSLWAGLGEAFF; CDR3nt: TGTGCCAGCAGCTTATGGGCAGGGCTAGGGGAAGCTTTCTTT
v_gene: TRBV6-6; j_gene: TRBJ2-1; d_gene: -; abundance: -; CDR3aa: CASSRRDVVNNEQFF; CDR3nt: TGTGCCAGCAGTCGCCGCGACGTTGTAAACAATGAGCAGTTCTTC
v_gene: TRBV12-3/TRBV12-4; j_gene: TRBJ2-5; d_gene: -; abundance: -; CDR3aa: CASSTPSGVGETQYF; CDR3nt: TGTGCCAGCAGTACCCCATCAGGGGTTGGGGAGACCCAGTACTTC
v_gene: TRBV12-3/TRBV12-4; j_gene: TRBJ1-2; d_gene: -; abundance: -; CDR3aa: CASSLVNSGADGYTF; CDR3nt: TGTGCCAGCAGTTTAGTTAACAGCGGTGCCGATGGCTACACCTTC
v_gene: TRBV12-3/TRBV12-4; j_gene: TRBJ2-3; d_gene: TRBD2; abundance: few; CDR3aa: CASSLVLADPDTQYF; CDR3nt: TGTGCCAGCAGTTTAGTACTAGCGGACCCAGATACGCAGTATTTT
v_gene: TRBV7-9; j_gene: TRBJ1-1; d_gene: TRBD1; abundance: few; CDR3aa: CASSSPGGVGTEAFF; CDR3nt: TGTGCCAGCAGCTCTCCAGGGGGCGTAGGTACTGAAGCTTTCTTT
v_gene: TRBV6-2/TRBV6-3; j_gene: TRBJ2-7; d_gene: TRBD2; abundance: few; CDR3aa: CASSYSQLAGVVYEQYF; CDR3nt: TGTGCCAGCAGTTACTCGCAATTAGCGGGAGTTGTCTACGAGCAGTACTTC
v_gene: TRBV5-8; j_gene: TRBJ2-3; d_gene: -; abundance: -; CDR3aa: CAGSGDSTDTQYF; CDR3nt: TGTGCCGGGTCTGGGGACAGCACAGATACGCAGTATTTT
v_gene: TRBV11-2; j_gene: TRBJ2-1; d_gene: -; abundance: few; CDR3aa: CASSSLLRGSYNEQFF; CDR3nt: TGTGCCAGCAGCTCGCTACTCAGGGGCTCCTACAATGAGCAGTTCTTC
v_gene: TRBV5-1; j_gene: TRBJ2-7; d_gene: -; abundance: few; CDR3aa: CASSLETGRYEQYF; CDR3nt: TGCGCCAGCAGCTTGGAGACGGGACGGTACGAGCAGTACTTC
v_gene: TRBV6-6; j_gene: TRBJ2-5; d_gene: TRBD1; abundance: -; CDR3aa: CASSYPGTAQETQYF; CDR3nt: TGTGCCAGCAGTTACCCAGGGACAGCTCAAGAGACCCAGTACTTC
v_gene: TRBV29-1; j_gene: TRBJ1-1; d_gene: -; abundance: -; CDR3aa: CSVGGRGGTEAFF; CDR3nt: TGCAGCGTTGGGGGCAGGGGAGGGACTGAAGCTTTCTTT
v_gene: TRBV4-2; j_gene: TRBJ1-5; d_gene: -; abundance: few; CDR3aa: CASSQDVQGPNQPQHF; CDR3nt: TGTGCCAGCAGCCAAGACGTCCAGGGACCAAATCAGCCCCAGCATTTT
v_gene: TRBV27; j_gene: TRBJ2-1; d_gene: -; abundance: few; CDR3aa: CASTTASDEQFF; CDR3nt: TGTGCCAGCACCACCGCTAGCGATGAGCAGTTCTTC
v_gene: TRBV29-1; j_gene: TRBJ1-1; d_gene: -; abundance: many; CDR3aa: CSVGNTEAFF; CDR3nt: TGCAGCGTTGGTAACACTGAAGCTTTCTTT
v_gene: TRBV6-2/TRBV6-3; j_gene: TRBJ2-6; d_gene: -; abundance: -; CDR3aa: CASMGGSGSGANVLTF; CDR3nt: TGTGCCAGCATGGGGGGATCGGGCTCTGGGGCCAACGTCCTGACTTTC
v_gene: TRBV7-9; j_gene: TRBJ2-3; d_gene: TRBD2; abundance: -; CDR3aa: CASSMTSGGSTDTQYF; CDR3nt: TGTGCCAGCAGCATGACTAGCGGGGGGAGCACAGATACGCAGTATTTT
v_gene: TRBV7-6; j_gene: TRBJ1-4; d_gene: -; abundance: few; CDR3aa: CASGGAHEKLFF; CDR3nt: TGTGCCAGCGGGGGTGCCCATGAAAAACTGTTTTTT
v_gene: TRBV12-3/TRBV12-4; j_gene: TRBJ2-5; d_gene: TRBD1; abundance: -; CDR3aa: CASRLGQNEETQYF; CDR3nt: TGTGCCAGCAGGTTGGGACAGAACGAAGAGACCCAGTACTTC
v_gene: TRBV5-1; j_gene: TRBJ1-3; d_gene: -; abundance: -; CDR3aa: CASSFEGQHSGNTIYF; CDR3nt: TGCGCCAGCAGCTTTGAAGGACAGCACTCTGGAAACACCATATATTTT
v_gene: TRBV27; j_gene: TRBJ2-1; d_gene: TRBD2; abundance: few; CDR3aa: CASSPLAGGRYNEQFF; CDR3nt: TGTGCCAGCAGCCCCTTAGCGGGGGGTCGCTACAATGAGCAGTTCTTC
v_gene: TRBV2; j_gene: TRBJ1-5; d_gene: TRBD1; abundance: -; CDR3aa: CASIQGDRGNNQPQHF; CDR3nt: TGTGCCAGCATCCAGGGGGACAGGGGGAACAATCAGCCCCAGCATTTT
v_gene: TRBV29-1; j_gene: TRBJ2-7; d_gene: TRBD1; abundance: -; CDR3aa: CSVEDLGTGGPYEQYF; CDR3nt: TGCAGCGTTGAAGATTTGGGGACAGGGGGACCCTACGAGCAGTACTTC
v_gene: TRBV12-3/TRBV12-4; j_gene: TRBJ2-5; d_gene: -; abundance: few; CDR3aa: CASSWSGETQYF; CDR3nt: TGTGCCAGCAGTTGGAGCGGGGAGACCCAGTACTTC